These T cell receptor beta chains were read from a single sample in a study. TCRdb passed the 5' RACE reads through MiXCR, listing each CDR3 protein once. Of over 50,000 distinct CDR3 sequences listed, around 30% are singletons. Sequencing was done on a sample of tumor-infiltrating naive CD4+ T cells sorted from the breast tumor. These receptors were collected from a female donor with breast cancer. Both conserved end residues are part of each CDR3. Fields, in order: V gene, clone size, J gene, D gene, CDR3 protein, CDR3 DNA. A D gene is named only where the DNA matches it firmly. Rows may omit the clone size; those that give it use once, few, many or a size class.

>TRBV11-2|once|TRBJ1-6|TRBD1
CASSLGTGDNSPLHF
TGTGCCAGCAGCTTAGGGACAGGCGACAATTCACCCCTCCACTTT
>TRBV5-6|.|TRBJ1-1|TRBD1
CASRTGTGGSTEAFF
TGTGCCAGCAGGACCGGGACAGGGGGATCCACTGAAGCTTTCTTT
>TRBV9|.|TRBJ2-1|TRBD2
CASSTLSGSIYNEQFF
TGTGCCAGCAGCACGCTGAGCGGGAGTATCTACAATGAGCAGTTCTTC
>TRBV19|.|TRBJ2-1|TRBD1
CASSTFRDSYNEQFF
TGTGCCAGTAGTACTTTTAGGGACAGCTACAATGAGCAGTTCTTC
>TRBV6-5|.|TRBJ2-7|TRBD2
CASSYSSGSSYEQYF
TGTGCCAGCAGTTACTCTAGCGGGAGCTCCTACGAGCAGTACTTC
>TRBV27|.|TRBJ1-3|.
CASSITLGGNTIYF
TGTGCCAGCAGTATAACCCTTGGAGGAAACACCATATATTTT
>TRBV6-1|many|TRBJ1-2|.
CASKVTTQDYGYTF
TGTGCCAGCAAGGTGACGACTCAGGACTATGGCTACACCTTC
>TRBV3-1|few|TRBJ1-5|.
CASSPLPVIIPQHF
TGTGCCAGCAGCCCTCTCCCCGTCATCATTCCCCAGCATTTT
>TRBV20-1|few|TRBJ1-5|.
CSARDRRTLSNQPQHF
TGCAGTGCTAGAGATCGTAGGACGCTTAGCAATCAGCCCCAGCATTTT
>TRBV5-4|.|TRBJ1-2|TRBD1
CASSNPIGDRANPGGYTF
TGTGCCAGCAGCAACCCCATAGGGGACAGGGCTAACCCGGGCGGCTACACCTTC
>TRBV7-3|few|TRBJ2-3|TRBD2
CASSLRVGGGATDTQYF
TGTGCCAGCAGCCTACGGGTTGGCGGGGGGGCCACAGATACGCAGTATTTT
>TRBV4-3|few|TRBJ1-6|.
CASSQARGSSPLHF
TGCGCCAGCAGCCAAGCTCGTGGGAGTTCACCCCTCCACTTT
>TRBV4-1|.|TRBJ1-1|.
CASSQGRTVEAFF
TGCGCCAGCAGCCAGGGAAGGACGGTCGAAGCTTTCTTT
>TRBV12-5|.|TRBJ1-2|.
CASGLQVGQEGDGYTF
TGTGCTAGTGGTCTACAAGTTGGGCAGGAAGGAGATGGCTACACCTTC
>TRBV7-2|.|TRBJ1-2|.
CASSPDVTYGYTF
TGTGCCAGCAGCCCGGACGTAACGTATGGCTACACCTTC
>TRBV7-9|many|TRBJ2-1|.
CASSLAGGHEQFF
TGTGCCAGCAGCTTAGCGGGGGGGCATGAGCAGTTCTTC
>TRBV14|.|TRBJ2-3|TRBD2
CASSPGLAGGLTDTQYF
TGTGCCAGCAGCCCGGGACTGGCGGGGGGCCTCACAGATACGCAGTATTTT
>TRBV27|once|TRBJ1-2|.
CASSLNLPGQGYGYTF
TGTGCCAGCAGTTTAAATTTGCCCGGGCAGGGATATGGCTACACCTTC
>TRBV28|.|TRBJ2-7|TRBD1
CASSFVDRGHEQYF
TGTGCCAGCAGTTTTGTGGACAGGGGGCATGAGCAGTACTTC
>TRBV5-1|few|TRBJ2-7|TRBD1
CASSPLPGQGTGEQYF
TGCGCCAGCAGCCCTCTACCGGGACAGGGGACAGGAGAGCAGTACTTC
>TRBV7-2|.|TRBJ2-5|.
CASSFQGGGETQYF
TGTGCCAGCAGCTTCCAAGGGGGTGGAGAGACCCAGTACTTC
>TRBV10-3|.|TRBJ1-5|.
CAISPGQDQPQHF
TGTGCCATCAGCCCGGGACAAGATCAGCCCCAGCATTTT
>TRBV29-1|many|TRBJ2-3|.
CSVDQGFSTDTQYF
TGCAGCGTTGACCAGGGGTTTAGCACAGATACGCAGTATTTT
>TRBV3-1|many|TRBJ2-1|TRBD2
CASSQGASGDLYNEQFF
TGTGCCAGCAGCCAAGGGGCTAGCGGGGATCTCTACAATGAGCAGTTCTTC
>TRBV7-2|.|TRBJ2-2|.
CASSKMAQTNTGELFF
TGTGCCAGCAGCAAAATGGCACAGACGAACACCGGGGAGCTGTTTTTT
>TRBV29-1|.|TRBJ2-7|.
CSVSRDTSYEQYF
TGCAGCGTTAGCCGGGACACCTCCTACGAGCAGTACTTC
>TRBV12-3/TRBV12-4|.|TRBJ1-2|.
CASSHRDNYGYTF
TGTGCCAGCAGCCACCGCGACAACTATGGCTACACCTTC
>TRBV4-1|.|TRBJ2-3|.
CASSQEGSGYTDTQYF
TGCGCCAGCAGCCAAGAGGGGTCAGGATACACAGATACGCAGTATTTT
>TRBV20-1|.|TRBJ1-1|TRBD1
CSAIKEDRNTEASF
TGCAGTGCTATAAAGGAGGACAGGAACACTGAAGCTTCCTTT
>TRBV4-1|many|TRBJ1-1|TRBD1
CASNDRGGKYTEAFF
TGCGCCTCCAATGACAGGGGTGGAAAGTACACTGAAGCTTTCTTT
>TRBV5-4|once|TRBJ2-1|.
CASTGGQVYNEQFF
TGTGCCAGCACGGGGGGACAAGTCTACAATGAGCAGTTCTTC